The T cell receptor (beta chain) described here comes from a study of CD8+ T cells in alopecia areata. Study-level information: Tofacitinib dosing lasted 6 to 18 months, which was then followed by 6 months off drug.

Reverse transcribed after extraction, RNA yielded cDNA as the sequencing template. TCRdb's table, derived via immunoSEQ multiplex PCR, lists solely in-frame clones and lacks some. The sample has more than 75,000 clones; about 40% are singletons. Germline-derived CDR1 and CDR2 are SGHTA and FQGNSA. Trimming left V 2 bases short and J 0 bases short, with 14 bases between. The CDR3 consists of 17 residues. This clone has more than one count but fewer than ten. The receptor was isolated from a human donor with alopecia areata. The J gene is TRBJ2-4, the V gene TRBV7-2; D gene ambiguous. The sequenced material came from CD4+ T cells sorted from blood. This chain's CDR3 is CASSLYGSRLAKNIQYF. CDR3 bases: TGTGCCAGCAGCTTATACGGCTCCCGGCTAGCCAAAAACATTCAGTACTTC.